Here is one T cell receptor (beta chain) with its context. Single viable CD3+CD4+CD8-CD45RO+ cells were sorted as the memory CD4+ T cells. These data are taken from a study of memory CD4+ T cells and cytomegalovirus serostatus. V was shortened by 1 base and J by 5 bases, with 8 bases between the two germline ends. There are 13 residues in the CDR3. Germline V gene lookup returns CDR1 MNHNS and CDR2 SASEGT. Sequencing used immunoSEQ multiplex PCR; TCRdb keeps in-frame clones, though not all of them. The table includes 60,000 or so clones, roughly 84% detected once. This chain uses TRBV6-1 with TRBJ1-2; tentatively, D is TRBD1 (6 bases). The sequenced material came from memory CD4+ T cells from blood. The receptor's source is an adult in good health and CMV-seronegative. Some clones in this sample may be carry-over from other donors' samples. CDR3 amino acids: CASSEGTVYGYTF. In DNA, the CDR3 is TGTGCCAGCAGTGAAGGGACAGTTTATGGCTACACCTTC.